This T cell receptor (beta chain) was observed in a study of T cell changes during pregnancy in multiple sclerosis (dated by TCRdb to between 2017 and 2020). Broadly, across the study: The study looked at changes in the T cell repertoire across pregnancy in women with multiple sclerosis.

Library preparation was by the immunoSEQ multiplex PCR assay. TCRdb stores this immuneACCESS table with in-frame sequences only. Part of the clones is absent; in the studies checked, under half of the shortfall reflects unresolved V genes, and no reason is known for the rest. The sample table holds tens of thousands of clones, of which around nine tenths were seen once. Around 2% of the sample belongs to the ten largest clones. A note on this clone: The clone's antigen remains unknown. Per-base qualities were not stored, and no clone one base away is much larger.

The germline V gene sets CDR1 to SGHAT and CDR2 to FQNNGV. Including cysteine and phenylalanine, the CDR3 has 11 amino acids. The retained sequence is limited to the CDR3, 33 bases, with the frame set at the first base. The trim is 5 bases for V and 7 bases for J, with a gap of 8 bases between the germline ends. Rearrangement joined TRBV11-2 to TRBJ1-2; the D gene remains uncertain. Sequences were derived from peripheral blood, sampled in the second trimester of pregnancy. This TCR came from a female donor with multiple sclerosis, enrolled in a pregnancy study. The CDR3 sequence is CASSGGSGYTF. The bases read TGTGCCAGCAGCGGAGGATCTGGCTACACCTTC.